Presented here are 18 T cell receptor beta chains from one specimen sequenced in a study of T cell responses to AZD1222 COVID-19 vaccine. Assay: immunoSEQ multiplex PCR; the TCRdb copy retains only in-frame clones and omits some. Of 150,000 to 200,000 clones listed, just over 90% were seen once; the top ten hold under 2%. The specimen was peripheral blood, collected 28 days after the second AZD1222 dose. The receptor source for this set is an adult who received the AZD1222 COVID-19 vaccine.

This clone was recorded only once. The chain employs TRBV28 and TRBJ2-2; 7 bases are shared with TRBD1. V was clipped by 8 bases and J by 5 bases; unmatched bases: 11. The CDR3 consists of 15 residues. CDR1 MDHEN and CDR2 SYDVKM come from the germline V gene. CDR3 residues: CASGNRGDGTGELFF. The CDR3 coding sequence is TGTGCCAGCGGAAACAGGGGTGACGGGACCGGGGAGCTGTTTTTT.

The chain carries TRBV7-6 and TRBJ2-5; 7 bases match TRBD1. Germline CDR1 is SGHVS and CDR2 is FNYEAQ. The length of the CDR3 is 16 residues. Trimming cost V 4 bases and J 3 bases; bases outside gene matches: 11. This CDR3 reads CASSSEGDTGEETQYF. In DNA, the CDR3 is TGTGCCAGCAGCTCCGAGGGAGATACAGGGGAAGAGACCCAGTACTTC. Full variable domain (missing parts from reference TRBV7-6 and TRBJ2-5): GAGVSQSPRYKVTKRGQDVALRCDPISGHVSLYWYRQALGQGPEFLTYFNYEAQQDKSGLPNDRFSAERPEGSISTLTIQRTEQRDSAMYRCASSSEGDTGEETQYFGPGTRLLVL.

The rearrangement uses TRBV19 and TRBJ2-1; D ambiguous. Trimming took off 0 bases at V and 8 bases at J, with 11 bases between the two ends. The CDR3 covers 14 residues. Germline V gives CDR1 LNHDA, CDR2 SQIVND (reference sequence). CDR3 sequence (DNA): TGTGCCAGTAGTATAGACGTTTATCGCGATGAGCAGTTCTTC. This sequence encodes CASSIDVYRDEQFF.

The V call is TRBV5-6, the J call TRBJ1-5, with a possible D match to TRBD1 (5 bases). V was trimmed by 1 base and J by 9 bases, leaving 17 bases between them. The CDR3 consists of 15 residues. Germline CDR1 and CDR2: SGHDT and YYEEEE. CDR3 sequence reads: CASSLFGREDRPQHF. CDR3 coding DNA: TGTGCCAGCAGCTTGTTTGGCAGGGAGGATCGGCCCCAGCATTTT.

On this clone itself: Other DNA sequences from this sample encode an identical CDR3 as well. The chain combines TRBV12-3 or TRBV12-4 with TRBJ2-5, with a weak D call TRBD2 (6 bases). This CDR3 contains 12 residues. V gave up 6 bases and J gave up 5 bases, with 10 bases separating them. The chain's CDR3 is CASSPGGETQYF. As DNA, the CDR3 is TGTGCCAGCAGCCCTGGGGGGGAGACCCAGTACTTC.

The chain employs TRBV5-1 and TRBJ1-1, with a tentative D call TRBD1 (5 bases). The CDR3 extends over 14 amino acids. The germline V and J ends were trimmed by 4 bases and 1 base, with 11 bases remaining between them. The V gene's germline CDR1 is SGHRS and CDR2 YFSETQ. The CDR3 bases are TGCGCCAGCAGCCGCCGGGGCCAGAACACTGAAGCTTTCTTT. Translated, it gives CASSRRGQNTEAFF.

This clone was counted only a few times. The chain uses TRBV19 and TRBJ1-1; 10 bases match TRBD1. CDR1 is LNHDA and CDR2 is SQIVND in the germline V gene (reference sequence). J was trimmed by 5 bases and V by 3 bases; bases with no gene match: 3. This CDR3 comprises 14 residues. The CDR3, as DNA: TGTGCCAGTAGTATCGACAGGGGGCGTACTGAAGCTTTCTTT. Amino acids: CASSIDRGRTEAFF.

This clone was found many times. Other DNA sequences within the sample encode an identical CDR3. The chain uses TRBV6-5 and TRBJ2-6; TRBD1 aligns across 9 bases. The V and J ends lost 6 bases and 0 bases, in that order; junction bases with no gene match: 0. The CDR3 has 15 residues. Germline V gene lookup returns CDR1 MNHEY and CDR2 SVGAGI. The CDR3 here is CASRTGGSGANVLTF. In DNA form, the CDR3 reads TGTGCCAGCAGGACAGGGGGCTCTGGGGCCAACGTCCTGACTTTC.

Here the CDR3 reads CASSLAATSGGYEQYF. The CDR3 DNA reads as TGTGCCAGCAGCTTAGCGGCGACTAGCGGGGGGTACGAGCAGTACTTC. This chain connects TRBV7-8 to TRBJ2-7; TRBD2 agrees at 13 bases. V was pared by 0 bases and J by 4 bases, with 3 bases of the junction left unmatched. The CDR3 is 16 amino acids. Germline V lookup: CDR1 SGHVS, CDR2 FQNEAQ. Full variable domain (remainder filled in from reference TRBV7-8 and TRBJ2-7): GAGVSQSPRYKVAKRGQDVALRCDPISGHVSLFWYQQALGQGPEFLTYFQNEAQLDKSGLPSDRFFAERPEGSVSTLKIQRTQQEDSAVYLCASSLAATSGGYEQYFGPGTRLTVT.

The CDR3 region has the DNA TGCGCCAGCAGCCAGACTCCAGGCACAGATACGCAGTATTTT. It yields the protein CASSQTPGTDTQYF. The chain employs TRBV5-1 and TRBJ2-3; unclear D gene. The CDR3 is 14 amino acids. CDR1 is SGHRS and CDR2 is YFSETQ in the germline V gene. The V and J ends lost 4 bases and 1 base respectively, with 10 bases between them.

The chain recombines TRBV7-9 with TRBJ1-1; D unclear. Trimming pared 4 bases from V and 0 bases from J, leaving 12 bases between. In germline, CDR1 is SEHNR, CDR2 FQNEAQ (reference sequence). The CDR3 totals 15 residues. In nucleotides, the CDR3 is TGTGCCAGCAGCTCGGGAGGAAACATGAACACTGAAGCTTTCTTT. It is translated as CASSSGGNMNTEAFF.

The CDR3 sequence: CASSLDGAGELFF. In nucleotides, the CDR3 is TGCGCCAGCAGCTTGGATGGCGCCGGGGAGCTGTTTTTT. The chain has TRBV5-1 and TRBJ2-2; no definite D call. The CDR3 has 13 residues. V was clipped by 0 bases and J by 6 bases, with 6 bases between them. CDR1 is SGHRS and CDR2 is YFSETQ in the germline V gene.

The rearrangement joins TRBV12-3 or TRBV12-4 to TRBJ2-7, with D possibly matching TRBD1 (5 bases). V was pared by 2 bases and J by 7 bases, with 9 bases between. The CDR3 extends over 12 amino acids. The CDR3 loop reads CASSLMGREQYF. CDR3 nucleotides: TGTGCCAGCAGTTTAATGGGGCGGGAGCAGTACTTC.

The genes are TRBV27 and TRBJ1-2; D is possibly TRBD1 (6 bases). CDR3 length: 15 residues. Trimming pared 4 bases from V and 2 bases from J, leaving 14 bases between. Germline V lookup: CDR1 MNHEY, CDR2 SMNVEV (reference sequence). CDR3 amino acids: CASSSSPQGNYGYTF. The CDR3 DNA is TGTGCCAGCAGTTCATCCCCACAGGGCAACTATGGCTACACCTTC.

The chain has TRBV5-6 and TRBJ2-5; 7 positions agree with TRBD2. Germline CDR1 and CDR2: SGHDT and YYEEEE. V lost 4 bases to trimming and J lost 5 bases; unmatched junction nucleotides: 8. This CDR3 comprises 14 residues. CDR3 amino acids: CASSLWGGRETQYF. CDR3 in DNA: TGTGCCAGCAGCCTCTGGGGAGGGAGGGAGACCCAGTACTTC. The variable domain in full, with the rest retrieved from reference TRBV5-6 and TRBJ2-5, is DAGVTQSPTHLIKTRGQQVTLRCSPKSGHDTVSWYQQALGQGPQFIFQYYEEEERQRGNFPDRFSGHQFPNYSSELNVNALLLGDSALYLCASSLWGGRETQYFGPGTRLLVL.

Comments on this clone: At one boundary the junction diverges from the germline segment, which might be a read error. CDR3 amino acids: CASSEQGNYGYTF. In nucleotides, the CDR3 is TGTGCCAGCAGTGAACAGGGGAACTACGGCTACACCTTC. The chain links TRBV6-1 to TRBJ1-2; a weak D match, TRBD1 (6 bases). The CDR3 spans 13 residues. Looked up from germline, CDR1 is MNHNS and CDR2 is SASEGT.

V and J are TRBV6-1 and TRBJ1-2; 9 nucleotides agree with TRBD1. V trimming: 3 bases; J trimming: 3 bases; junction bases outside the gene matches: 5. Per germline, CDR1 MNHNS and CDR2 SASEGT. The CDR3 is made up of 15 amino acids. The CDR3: CASSDTGQGDYGYTF. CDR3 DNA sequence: TGTGCCAGCAGTGACACGGGACAGGGTGACTATGGCTACACCTTC.

The CDR3 bases are TGTGCCAGCTCACCATCCGGGGGCGGCAATCAGCCCCAGCATTTT. Translated: CASSPSGGGNQPQHF. This sequence joins TRBV18 and TRBJ1-5, with D perhaps matching TRBD1 (6 bases). V was cut by 2 bases and J by 2 bases, with 10 bases left in between. CDR1 is KGHSH, CDR2 LQKENI, per germline. The CDR3 is 15 amino acids.